This T cell receptor (beta chain) is drawn from a study of beta chain features in type 1 diabetes. About the research overall: Comparable age, gender and cell yields were observed in patients relative to healthy donors. Cells sorted and examined across all samples totaled almost 110 million.

Details on this clone: Its antigen is not identified.

CDR1 and CDR2 (germline): GTSNPN, SVGIG (reference sequence). This CDR3 spans 13 amino acids. Between the trimmed V and J ends, which lost 2 bases and 4 bases, there was a span of 9 bases. The study, taken as a whole, reports: Across all four CD4+ subsets, people with type 1 diabetes showed modestly shorter TCRB CDR3s.

Investigators reverse transcribed all isolated RNA, so they sequenced expressed TCRB transcripts. Profiling relied on immunoSEQ multiplex PCR, and the TCRdb table lists in-frame clones only, not all of them. The table has a few hundred thousand clones, roughly 10% seen once; the top ten hold approximately 0.017%. The sequencing input was naive CD4+ T cells from blood. The clonotype originates from a young man with type 1 diabetes. The chain carries TRBV30 and TRBJ2-1; D perhaps matches TRBD1 (6 bases). The CDR3 bases are TGTGCCTGGAGTAGGGGGAATTACAATGAGCAGTTCTTC. This gives the protein CAWSRGNYNEQFF.